These 18 T cell receptor beta chains came from one sample sequenced in a study of cytomegalovirus exposure and HLA in healthy donors. Clones were sequenced by immunoSEQ multiplex PCR, and TCRdb holds only the in-frame ones, with some missing. The sample carries fewer than 200,000 clones, 70% to 90% recorded once. The sequenced sample consisted of PBMCs. The receptor set was obtained from a woman between 18 and 29 years old in good health and CMV-seronegative.

J is TRBJ2-1 and V is TRBV19; tentative D call: TRBD2 (7 bases). V lost 6 bases and J 8 bases, leaving 20 bases between the germline ends. Germline V gene lookup returns CDR1 LNHDA and CDR2 SQIVND (reference sequence). The CDR3 has 15 residues. CDR3 loop: CASRVRGAGFDEQFF. In nucleotides, the CDR3 is TGTGCCAGTAGGGTCCGGGGGGCGGGATTTGATGAGCAGTTCTTC.

The V call is TRBV15, the J call TRBJ1-5; D gene unclear. Germline V gives CDR1 LNHNV, CDR2 YYDKDF (reference sequence). The CDR3 spans 16 residues. Trimming took off 2 bases at V and 0 bases at J, with 11 bases between the two ends. The DNA for the CDR3 is TGTGCCACCAGCAGACGTGACTGGTATAGCAATCAGCCCCAGCATTTT. This encodes CATSRRDWYSNQPQHF.

V usage is TRBV10-3 and J usage is TRBJ2-5; 10 bases line up with TRBD2. Trimming at V came to 4 bases and at J to 4 bases, leaving 18 bases not matched to a gene. From germline, CDR1 is ENHRY and CDR2 SYGVKD. The CDR3 covers 19 residues. CDR3 residues: CAISGRPVERGGQGETQYF. The CDR3 DNA reads as TGTGCCATCAGTGGGCGTCCCGTCGAGCGGGGGGGCCAAGGAGAGACCCAGTACTTC.

The V call is TRBV6-1, the J call TRBJ2-5; 7 nucleotides align to TRBD2. Germline V gene lookup returns CDR1 MNHNS and CDR2 SASEGT. The CDR3 is 14 amino acids. Trimming removed 7 bases from V and 5 bases from J; junction bases left unmatched: 10. Here the CDR3 reads CASTRLALGETQYF. The DNA of the CDR3 is TGTGCCAGCACCCGACTAGCCCTGGGGGAGACCCAGTACTTC.

The chain employs TRBV4-1 and TRBJ2-7; 8 bases are shared with TRBD1. Germline-derived CDR1 and CDR2 are MGHRA and YSYEKL. This CDR3 contains 14 residues. Trimming cost V 4 bases and J 3 bases; bases outside gene matches: 5. The CDR3 region is CASSPRTGRYEQYF. CDR3 bases: TGCGCCAGCAGCCCGCGGACAGGGCGCTACGAGCAGTACTTC.

This clone appeared once. This chain joins TRBV29-1 and TRBJ2-7; tentative D call: TRBD2 (5 bases). The CDR3 is made up of 13 amino acids. The V gene lost 6 bases and the J gene lost 0 bases, with 12 bases spanning the gap. Germline lookup yields CDR1 SQVTM and CDR2 ANQGSEA. The CDR3 bases are TGCAGCGTCGATTCCGGGGACTCCTACGAGCAGTACTTC. This encodes CSVDSGDSYEQYF.

This chain uses TRBV7-9 with TRBJ1-1, with TRBD1 as a possible D gene (6 bases). Looked up from germline, CDR1 is SEHNR and CDR2 is FQNEAQ (reference sequence). Trimming left V 7 bases short and J 1 base short, with 19 bases between. This CDR3 is 16 amino acids long. The CDR3 sequence is CASNRDGKSKNTEAFF. For the CDR3, the DNA is TGTGCCAGCAACAGGGACGGTAAAAGCAAGAACACTGAAGCTTTCTTT.

This chain uses TRBV25-1 with TRBJ1-3; D possibly corresponds to TRBD1 (6 bases). The germline V gene has CDR1 MGHDK and CDR2 SYGVNS. The CDR3 covers 15 residues. Trimming stripped 5 bases from V and 0 bases from J, with 11 bases between. CDR3 DNA: TGTGCCAGCAGTCGTGGACAGAGCTCTGGAAACACCATATATTTT. The encoded protein is CASSRGQSSGNTIYF.

The chain recombines TRBV27 with TRBJ2-1; TRBD2 aligns across 10 bases. The germline V gene has CDR1 MNHEY and CDR2 SMNVEV (reference sequence). The CDR3 runs 14 residues. V lost 2 bases to trimming and J lost 5 bases; unmatched junction nucleotides: 0. The CDR3, as DNA: TGTGCCAGCAGTTTAACTAGCGGGAACAATGAGCAGTTCTTC. As protein: CASSLTSGNNEQFF.

The chain combines TRBV5-5 with TRBJ1-4; D might be TRBD1 (5 bases). V lost 0 bases, J lost 0 bases, and 12 bases lay in between. There are 17 residues in the CDR3. The V gene's germline CDR1 is SGHKS and CDR2 YYEKEE (reference sequence). The CDR3 sequence is CASSLDDRTATNEKLFF. The CDR3 coding sequence is TGTGCCAGCAGCTTGGATGACAGAACAGCAACTAATGAAAAACTGTTTTTT.

The rearrangement links TRBV2 to TRBJ2-5, with 7 bases lining up with TRBD1. Germline V CDR1 and CDR2: SNHLY, FYNNEI. This CDR3 spans 15 amino acids. V shed 1 base and J 7 bases; nucleotides not matched to a gene: 9. CDR3 sequence reads: CASSEGARQGGTQYF. CDR3 nucleotides: TGTGCCAGCAGTGAAGGGGCACGACAGGGCGGGACCCAGTACTTC.

The genes are TRBV6-6 and TRBJ1-2; D uncertain. The V and J ends lost 0 bases and 8 bases respectively, with 10 bases between them. The CDR3 runs 13 residues. CDR1 is MNHNY, CDR2 SVGAGI, per germline (reference sequence). This chain's CDR3 is CASSYSAEGGYTF. Written as DNA, the CDR3 is TGTGCCAGCAGTTACTCGGCCGAGGGAGGCTACACCTTC.

This clone was counted a few times. The V gene is TRBV29-1, the J gene TRBJ1-1; 9 nucleotides align to TRBD1. Unmatched junction bases numbered 12, after V lost 6 bases and J lost 4 bases. There are 15 residues in the CDR3. Germline V gene data show CDR1 as SQVTM and CDR2 as ANQGSEA. Here the CDR3 DNA reads TGCAGCGTGGACCCCGGGACAGGGTATGGCACTGAAGCTTTCTTT. As protein: CSVDPGTGYGTEAFF.

The chain employs TRBV4-1 and TRBJ2-7, with D unresolved. The CDR3 is 14 residues long. Germline V gene lookup returns CDR1 MGHRA and CDR2 YSYEKL. Between the trimmed V and J ends, which lost 1 base and 2 bases, there was a span of 9 bases. DNA of the CDR3: TGCGCCAGCAGCCAAGTGGGCCCCCCCTACGAGCAGTACTTC. Protein: CASSQVGPPYEQYF.

This clone has only one observation. V gene TRBV4-2 combines with J gene TRBJ1-1, with 7 bases aligning to TRBD1. V lost 4 bases and J lost 1; bases outside the gene matches: 6. The CDR3 contains 15 residues. Germline V gene sequence: CDR1 LGHNA, CDR2 YNFKEQ. CDR3 region: CASSPRGQENTEAFF. In DNA form, the CDR3 reads TGTGCCAGCAGCCCCAGAGGACAGGAGAACACTGAAGCTTTCTTT.

This chain joins TRBV5-1 and TRBJ1-1; perhaps TRBD1 as D (5 bases). CDR3 length equals 12 residues. Trimming removed 4 bases at V and 6 bases at J, with 10 bases between. Germline lookup yields CDR1 SGHRS and CDR2 YFSETQ. The CDR3 coding sequence is TGCGCCAGCAGCCCCGACAGAGCTGAAGCTTTCTTT. This encodes CASSPDRAEAFF.

The CDR3 DNA reads as TGTGCCAGCAGCTTTGGGACAGGGGCGAACACTGAAGCTTTCTTT. Translating gives CASSFGTGANTEAFF. V gene TRBV7-3 combines with J gene TRBJ1-1; TRBD1 aligns across 10 bases. Germline V gene lookup returns CDR1 SGHTA and CDR2 FQGTGA. CDR3 length equals 15 residues. With V trimmed by 3 bases and J by 1 base, 2 bases remained unmatched.

This chain links TRBV5-6 with TRBJ2-5; tentative D call: TRBD1 (5 bases). The CDR3 totals 11 residues. Trimming took 3 bases from V and 9 from J, leaving 9 bases between them. CDR1 and CDR2 from the germline V gene are SGHDT and YYEEEE. CDR3 region: CASSSQGAQYF. CDR3 nucleotide sequence: TGTGCCAGCAGCTCCCAAGGGGCCCAGTACTTC.